The TCR beta chain described here comes from a study of control samples from healthy donors and cancer patients. Germline loops: CDR1 SGHRS, CDR2 YFSETQ. This CDR3 contains 14 residues. V lost 0 bases and J lost 3, with 7 bases in between. Using immunoSEQ multiplex PCR, the repertoire was profiled, and TCRdb retains in-frame clones only, with some absent. This table holds roughly 150,000 clones, 93% found once. The J gene is TRBJ2-1, the V gene TRBV5-1; D not certain. Input material: blood. This receptor was identified in a man aged 45-65 years in good health. The CDR3 here is CASSLGSNYNEQFF. The DNA of the CDR3 is TGCGCCAGCAGCTTGGGTAGCAACTACAATGAGCAGTTCTTC. Using reference TRBV5-1 and TRBJ2-1 for the parts outside the CDR3, the full variable domain is KAGVTQTPRYLIKTRGQQVTLSCSPISGHRSVSWYQQTPGQGLQFLFEYFSETQRNKGNFPGRFSGRQFSNSRSEMNVSTLELGDSALYLCASSLGSNYNEQFFGPGTRLTVL.